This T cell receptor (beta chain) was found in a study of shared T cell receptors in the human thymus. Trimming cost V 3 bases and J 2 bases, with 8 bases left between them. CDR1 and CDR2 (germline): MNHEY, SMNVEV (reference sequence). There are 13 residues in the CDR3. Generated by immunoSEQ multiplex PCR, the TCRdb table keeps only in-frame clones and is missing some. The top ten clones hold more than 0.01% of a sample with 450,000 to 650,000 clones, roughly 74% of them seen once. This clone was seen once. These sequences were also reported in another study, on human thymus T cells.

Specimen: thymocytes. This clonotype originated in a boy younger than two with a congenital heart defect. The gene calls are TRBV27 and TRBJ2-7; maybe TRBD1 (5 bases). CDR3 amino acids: CASSLGPPYEQYF. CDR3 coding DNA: TGTGCCAGCAGTTTGGGGCCCCCCTACGAGCAGTACTTC.